This entry lists 7 T cell receptor beta chains sequenced from one sample in a study of shared clonotypes between healthy human individuals. The table came from immunoSEQ multiplex PCR; TCRdb's copy has only in-frame clones and leaves some out. The sample holds roughly 1,500,000 clones, 98% seen once. The sequenced sample was naive CD4+ T cells sorted from blood. Subset here: CD45RA+ positively selected. The receptors come from a man aged 25 to 40 in good health.

Only one count was recorded for this clone. V usage is TRBV7-9 and J usage is TRBJ2-7; 10 bases agree with TRBD2. This CDR3 comprises 16 residues. From germline, CDR1 is SEHNR and CDR2 FQNEAQ (reference sequence). V lost 0 bases and J lost 8; bases outside the gene matches: 10. In DNA form, the CDR3 reads TGTGCCAGCAGCTTAGCCCTAGCGGGGGATCCCCAGCAGCAGTACTTC. Translated: CASSLALAGDPQQQYF.

This clone was detected once. The chain carries TRBV9 and TRBJ1-2; 9 nucleotides match TRBD1. V lost 3 bases, J lost 3 bases, and 3 bases stayed unmatched. The germline CDR1 and CDR2 sequences are SGDLS and YYNGEE. The CDR3 has 14 amino acids. CDR3 nucleotide sequence: TGTGCCAGCAGCGACAGGGGGCTCGACTATGGCTACACCTTC. Translating gives CASSDRGLDYGYTF.

This clone was seen a single time. Different DNA sequences within this sample yield the same CDR3. V and J are TRBV9 and TRBJ2-1, with a tentative D call TRBD2 (6 bases). Germline assignment: CDR1 SGDLS and CDR2 YYNGEE. V was cut by 0 bases and J by 6 bases, with 10 bases left in between. This CDR3 region has 14 residues. CDR3 loop: CASSVAGTSNEQFF. CDR3 sequence (DNA): TGTGCCAGCAGCGTAGCCGGGACTTCCAATGAGCAGTTCTTC.

This clone has a single count. The rearrangement joins TRBV2 to TRBJ2-5; 7 nucleotides align to TRBD1. The J segment lost 4 bases and the V segment lost 3 bases, leaving 5 bases of the junction unmatched. The CDR3 spans 14 residues. The germline CDR1 and CDR2 sequences are SNHLY and FYNNEI. Here the CDR3 DNA reads TGTGCCAGCAGTGAGAGGGCAGGGGGAGAGACCCAGTACTTC. Amino acid sequence: CASSERAGGETQYF.

The rearrangement uses TRBV28 and TRBJ1-1; D unclear. This CDR3 comprises 14 residues. Germline CDR1 reads MDHEN; CDR2 reads SYDVKM. Trimming left V 5 bases short and J 8 bases short, with 18 bases between. In DNA, the CDR3 is TGTGCCAGCAGTCCTGCCCCCCCGACCCAGGAAGCTTTCTTT. As protein: CASSPAPPTQEAFF.

The chain is built from TRBV2 and TRBJ2-1; maybe TRBD2 (6 bases). In germline, CDR1 is SNHLY, CDR2 FYNNEI. V was shortened by 3 bases and J by 4 bases, with 13 bases between the two germline ends. There are 15 residues in the CDR3. The CDR3 DNA follows: TGTGCCAGCAGTGATAATGGCGGGATGTACAATGAGCAGTTCTTC. It translates to CASSDNGGMYNEQFF.

The chain carries TRBV6-5 and TRBJ1-1; D perhaps matches TRBD1 (5 bases). The ends were cut back, 2 bases at V and 2 bases at J, with 15 bases in the middle. CDR3 length equals 16 residues. Per germline, CDR1 MNHEY and CDR2 SVGAGI. CDR3 loop: CASSYGVGTGNTEAFF. The CDR3 region has the DNA TGTGCCAGCAGTTACGGAGTAGGGACGGGAAACACTGAAGCTTTCTTT.